The 4 T cell receptor beta chains presented below share a single source sample, sequenced in a study of blood T cell repertoires in COVID-19. The table came from immunoSEQ multiplex PCR; TCRdb's copy has only in-frame clones and leaves some out. Of around 260,000 clones listed, about 93% were seen once; the top ten hold 1.1%. Sequenced sample: PBMCs or T cells enriched from blood (not recorded which). All receptors come from a woman under 40 who had recovered from COVID-19.

The V call is TRBV28, the J call TRBJ1-3; D is ambiguous. Per the germline V gene, CDR1 is MDHEN and CDR2 is SYDVKM. This CDR3 region has 16 residues. V lost 7 bases and J lost 2, with 18 bases in between. CDR3 residues: CASNPPRQGPGNTIYF. The CDR3 nucleotides read TGTGCCAGCAACCCCCCCAGGCAAGGCCCTGGAAACACCATATATTTT. Using reference TRBV28 and TRBJ1-3 for the parts outside the CDR3, the full variable domain is DVKVTQSSRYLVKRTGEKVFLECVQDMDHENMFWYRQDPGLGLRLIYFSYDVKMKEKGDIPEGYSVSREKKERFSLILESASTNQTSMYLCASNPPRQGPGNTIYFGEGSWLTVV.

The chain has TRBV5-6 and TRBJ2-2; TRBD1 might be the D (5 bases). The CDR3 has 18 amino acids. Germline V gives CDR1 SGHDT, CDR2 YYEEEE. V dropped 6 bases and J dropped 7 bases, with 28 bases sitting between them. This chain's CDR3 is CASTTPVFPGQGGGELFF. As DNA, the CDR3 is TGTGCCAGCACCACACCTGTCTTCCCCGGGCAGGGTGGCGGGGAGCTGTTTTTT.

The chain couples TRBV29-1 to TRBJ1-3, with a weak D call TRBD1 (5 bases). The CDR3 extends over 13 amino acids. Trimming shortened V by 3 bases and J by 4 bases, and 10 bases separated the two germline ends. The germline CDR1 and CDR2 sequences are SQVTM and ANQGSEA. CDR3 amino acids: CSVDPRTGNTIYF. CDR3 nucleotide sequence: TGCAGCGTTGACCCAAGGACAGGAAACACCATATATTTT.

This clone came up once. CDR3 region: CASSAWTPAYNEQFF. The DNA for the CDR3 is TGTGCCAGTAGTGCCTGGACTCCGGCGTACAATGAGCAGTTCTTC. The chain recombines TRBV19 with TRBJ2-1; D may be TRBD2 (5 bases). V was clipped by 5 bases and J by 4 bases, with 15 bases between them. The germline gives CDR1 LNHDA, CDR2 SQIVND (reference sequence). This CDR3 has 15 residues. Looking up the rest from reference TRBV19 and TRBJ2-1 gives the full variable domain: DGGITQSPKYLFRKEGQNVTLSCEQNLNHDAMYWYRQDPGQGLRLIYYSQIVNDFQKGDIAEGYSVSREKKESFPLTVTSAQKNPTAFYLCASSAWTPAYNEQFFGPGTRLTVL.